This T cell receptor beta chain was retrieved from a study of cytomegalovirus exposure and HLA in healthy donors. Findings and caveats of the study: A few CMV-associated chains were confirmed in vitro to be specific for CMV antigens.

The germline V and J ends were trimmed by 5 bases and 4 bases, with 20 bases remaining between them. In germline, CDR1 is SGHTA, CDR2 FQGNSA. The CDR3 length is 17 residues. Profiled with immunoSEQ multiplex PCR; TCRdb holds only in-frame clones, not every one. The profile covers about 150,000 clones, with roughly 90% appearing a single time and 0.6% to 0.8% taken by the ten largest. Notes on this clone: Its specificity is unknown.

Sample: PBMCs. The sequence was obtained from a young man in good health and CMV-seronegative. The rearrangement uses TRBV7-2 and TRBJ2-2; a weak D match, TRBD1 (8 bases). CDR3 DNA sequence: TGTGCCAGCAGCCACCACAGGGGGGGGACGGTCACCGGGGAGCTGTTTTTT. Encoded protein: CASSHHRGGTVTGELFF.